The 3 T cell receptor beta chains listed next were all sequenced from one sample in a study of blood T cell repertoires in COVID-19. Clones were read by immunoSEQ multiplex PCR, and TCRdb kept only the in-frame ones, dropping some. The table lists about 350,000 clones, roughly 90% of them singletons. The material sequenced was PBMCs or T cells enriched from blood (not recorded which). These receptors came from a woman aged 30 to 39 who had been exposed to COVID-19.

In DNA, the CDR3 is TGTGCCAGCAGCTTGGTACTAGATTTCACAGATACGCAGTATTTT. It encodes CASSLVLDFTDTQYF. V and J are TRBV11-1 and TRBJ2-3, with D possibly being TRBD2 (5 bases). Per the germline V gene, CDR1 is SGHAT and CDR2 is FQDESV (reference sequence). V was pared by 3 bases and J by 2 bases, with 12 bases between. CDR3 length: 15 amino acids. Based on the CDR3 plus reference TRBV11-1 and TRBJ2-3, the full variable domain is EAEVAQSPRYKITEKSQAVAFWCDPISGHATLYWYRQILGQGPELLVQFQDESVVDDSQLPKDRFSAERLKGVDSTLKIQPAELGDSAMYLCASSLVLDFTDTQYFGPGTRLTVL.

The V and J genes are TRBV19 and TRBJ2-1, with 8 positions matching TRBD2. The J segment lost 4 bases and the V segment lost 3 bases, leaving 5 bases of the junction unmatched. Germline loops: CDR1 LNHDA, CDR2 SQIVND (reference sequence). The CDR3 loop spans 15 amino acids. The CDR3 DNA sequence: TGTGCCAGTAGTATTTCTCCTAGCGGGTACAATGAGCAGTTCTTC. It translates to CASSISPSGYNEQFF.

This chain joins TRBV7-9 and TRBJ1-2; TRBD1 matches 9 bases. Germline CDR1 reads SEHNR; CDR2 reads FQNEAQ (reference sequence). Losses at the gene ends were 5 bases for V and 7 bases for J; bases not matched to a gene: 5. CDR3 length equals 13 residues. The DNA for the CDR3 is TGTGCCAGCAGCCCCACAGGGGGCGCTGGCTACACCTTC. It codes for CASSPTGGAGYTF. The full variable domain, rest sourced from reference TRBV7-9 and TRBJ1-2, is DTGVSQNPRHKITKRGQNVTFRCDPISEHNRLYWYRQTLGQGPEFLTYFQNEAQLEKSRLLSDRFSAERPKGSFSTLEIQRTEQGDSAMYLCASSPTGGAGYTFGSGTRLTVV.